This TCR beta chain was sequenced during a study of T cell repertoires in cytomegalovirus infection. The germline V and J ends were trimmed by 7 bases and 1 base, with 14 bases remaining between them. Germline CDR1 and CDR2: SNHLY and FYNNEI. CDR3 length equals 14 residues. This clonotype appeared a few times. MiXCR was run by TCRdb on the reads, yielding one entry per CDR3 protein. The sample shows just over 150,000 distinct CDR3 sequences, about a quarter of them seen only once. Material: PBMCs. The TCR comes from a human donor in good health (CMV status not recorded). Some clones in this sample may be carry-over from other donors' samples. The chain uses TRBV2 and TRBJ2-7; no firm D call. In nucleotides, the CDR3 is TGTGCCAGCACCGCCGGGCAACCTTCCTACGAGCAGTACTTC. It encodes CASTAGQPSYEQYF.